These 8 T cell receptor beta chains originate from one sample sequenced in a study of regulatory T cells in long-lasting Graves disease. Time point: newly diagnosed GD, antithyroid drugs for less than 3 months. From PBMCs, RNA was extracted and then used to make the TCR library. Arm-PCR of CDR3 regions and iRepertoire HTBI primers were the basis on which TCR beta libraries were built. TCRdb fed the multiplex PCR reads into MiXCR, producing one record per CDR3 protein. The sample lists approximately 540,000 distinct CDR3 sequences, about 12% occurring once. This sample was also put to use in a study of T cells in Graves' hyperthyroidism and ophthalmopathy.

Sequenced here: peripheral blood mononuclear cells (PBMCs), sampled at new diagnosis, from a patient treated with antithyroid drugs. These receptors originate from a woman younger than 45 with Graves disease.

For the CDR3, the DNA is TGTGCCAGCAGCCCCCAGAGGGCCTACACCGGGGAGCTGTTTTTT. This translates into CASSPQRAYTGELFF. The chain links TRBV2 to TRBJ2-2; tentatively, D is TRBD2 (5 bases). This CDR3 is built from 15 residues. The ends were cut back, 6 bases at V and 3 bases at J, with 14 bases in the middle. Germline V lookup: CDR1 SNHLY, CDR2 FYNNEI.

The sample holds a few counts of this clonotype. The junction departs from the called germline gene at one end, perhaps through a read error. This chain uses TRBV19 with TRBJ2-7; possibly TRBD1 for D (6 bases). CDR1 and CDR2 (germline): LNHDA, SQIVND (reference sequence). The CDR3 runs 13 residues. CDR3 nucleotides: TGTGCCAGCCAGGGGACGGTTACCTACGAGAAGTACTTC. Amino acid sequence: CASQGTVTYEKYF.

This clonotype was picked up many times. V is TRBV7-6 and J is TRBJ2-7; 7 nucleotides match TRBD1. After removal of 3 bases from V and 4 bases from J, the junction contained 18 bases not matched to a gene. This CDR3 has 18 amino acids. The germline V gene has CDR1 SGHVS and CDR2 FNYEAQ. CDR3 DNA sequence: TGTGCCAGCAGCTTGTTTGTAAGGAAAGGGGGCTGGGTATACGAGCAGTACTTC. It is translated as CASSLFVRKGGWVYEQYF.

This clonotype was recorded at least ten times. The chain employs TRBV28 and TRBJ1-5, with TRBD1 as a possible D gene (5 bases). There are 16 residues in the CDR3. CDR1 and CDR2 from the germline V gene are MDHEN and SYDVKM. The V end lost 5 bases, the J end lost 3 bases, and 17 bases lay between the germline ends. CDR3 amino acids: CASSPLGVRVNQPQHF. The DNA for the CDR3 is TGTGCCAGCAGTCCCCTAGGGGTAAGGGTCAATCAGCCCCAGCATTTT.

The chain joins TRBV7-9 to TRBJ1-2; TRBD1 aligns across 8 bases. V shed 5 bases, J shed 1 base, and the junction held 12 bases outside the gene matches. This CDR3 comprises 17 residues. Germline CDR1 SEHNR, CDR2 FQNEAQ (reference sequence). The CDR3 nucleotides read TGTGCCAGCAGCCCCAGGACAGGGAGGGCACTTAACTATGGCTACACCTTC. This gives the protein CASSPRTGRALNYGYTF.

A word on this clonotype: This may stem from a read error, because a much larger clone lies one nucleotide away. V and J are TRBV30 and TRBJ1-2, with a tentative D call TRBD1 (5 bases). Germline assignment: CDR1 GTSNPN and CDR2 SVGIG (reference sequence). This CDR3 is 14 amino acids long. The CDR3 is CAWNNGGANYGHTF. The DNA of the CDR3 is TGTGCCTGGAACAACGGAGGGGCTAACTATGGCCACACCTTC.

This chain connects TRBV11-3 to TRBJ2-6; D may correspond to TRBD1 or TRBD2 (5 bases each). Per the germline V gene, CDR1 is SGHNT and CDR2 is YENEEA. This CDR3 region has 19 residues. V was shortened by 5 bases and J by 0 bases, with 20 bases between the two germline ends. CDR3 DNA sequence: TGTGCCAGCAGCCCTCCTCAGGGCAGACTAAGCTCTGGGGCCAACGTCCTGACTTTC. Translation gives CASSPPQGRLSSGANVLTF.

This clonotype has a handful of counts. The chain links TRBV12-3 or TRBV12-4 to TRBJ1-3; D possibly corresponds to TRBD1 (5 bases). Deletions cut 7 bases from V and 9 bases from J, with 19 bases between. The CDR3 totals 14 residues. The CDR3 nucleotides read TGTGCCAGCAACTTCTGGGGATTTGGGGGCACCATATATTTT. It encodes CASNFWGFGGTIYF.